This paragraph covers one T cell receptor beta chain sequence. Its antigen is currently unknown. CDR3 and TCR beta VDJ profiling relied on a genomic DNA template. TCRdb analysed the reads with MiXCR anew, one entry per CDR3 protein. Found here are nearly 60,000 distinct CDR3 sequences, 55% to 70% of them singletons; the top ten hold under 20%. These data are taken from a study of CD8+CD57+ T cells in acquired aplastic anemia. General observations from the study: There were roughly 28 CD8+ CDR3 sequences that occurred in both patients and controls. In CD8+ cells, Simpson's diversity showed no significant difference between patients and controls.

Flow cytometry had shown expanded CD8+CD57+ cells in the patients chosen for sequencing. Patients were treatment-naive when blood was sampled. Germline lookup yields CDR1 WSHSY and CDR2 SAAADI. CDR3 length: 14 amino acids. V was cut by 8 bases and J by 3 bases, with 15 bases left in between. The TCR comes from a human donor with aplastic anemia. Sequenced input: sorted CD4+, CD8+, or CD8+CD57+ T cells (not recorded which) from PBMCs. The V and J genes are TRBV10-2 and TRBJ2-3, with D tentatively TRBD2 (7 bases). The CDR3 DNA follows: TGCGCCAGCGGGGGGGCCGGGGAAACAGATACGCAGTATTTT. Its protein is CASGGAGETDTQYF.